Listed here are 2 T cell receptor beta chains from one sample, sequenced in a study of blood T cell repertoires in COVID-19 (dated by TCRdb to 2019 to 2021). Libraries came from the immunoSEQ multiplex PCR assay. In TCRdb, the immuneACCESS table is reduced to in-frame sequences with V and J assigned. These tables do not hold every clone; where another copy was compared, an unresolved V gene accounts for under half, and the others remain unexplained. The sample contains over 50,000 clones, approximately 89% of them found a single time. The top ten clones comprise over 6.5% of the sample. Sample: peripheral blood. Source of these receptors: a man aged 55-75 years with acute or convalescent COVID-19.

This clone appeared a single time. CDR3 loop: CASSPQGGQPNNEKLFF. DNA of the CDR3: TGTGCCAGCAGCCCCCAGGGGGGACAGCCTAATAATGAAAAACTGTTTTTT. The chain couples TRBV7-9 to TRBJ1-4; 7 bases align to TRBD1. Germline values: CDR1 SEHNR, CDR2 FQNEAQ (reference sequence). V gave up 5 bases and J gave up 4 bases; unmatched junction bases: 13. CDR3 size: 17 residues.

This clone was detected once. The chain links TRBV28 to TRBJ1-2; TRBD1 might be the D (6 bases). The CDR3 totals 14 residues. Germline values: CDR1 MDHEN, CDR2 SYDVKM. The V end was cut by 5 bases, the J end by 5 bases, with 15 bases between. The CDR3, as DNA: TGTGCCAGCAGTACCACCACAGGGCTTTATGGCTACACCTTC. It translates to CASSTTTGLYGYTF.